Shown below are 2 T cell receptor beta chains from a single sample sequenced in a study of CD8 T cells in ankylosing spondylitis. Overall study results and limits: One TCR beta motif, made up of 7 or 8 highly homologous variants, appeared characteristic of ankylosing spondylitis blood.

No antigen has been assigned to these receptors. One entry per CDR3 protein, called by TCRdb with MiXCR from the 5' RACE reads. The sample holds just under 550,000 distinct CDR3 sequences; roughly 12% are singletons and the top ten take over 6.5%. The specimen was blood, either unsorted or a sorted T cell fraction (not recorded which). These receptor sequences come from a male donor with ankylosing spondylitis.

J is TRBJ2-3 and V is TRBV15, with D possibly matching TRBD1 (5 bases). Germline V lookup: CDR1 LNHNV, CDR2 YYDKDF (reference sequence). V lost 5 bases and J 3 bases, leaving 9 bases between the germline ends. The CDR3 spans 13 residues. The CDR3 region is CATSGAMTDTQYF. As DNA, the CDR3 is TGTGCCACCAGCGGGGCGATGACAGATACGCAGTATTTT.

CDR3: CSALDRVEQFF. The CDR3, as DNA: TGCAGTGCCCTAGATCGTGTTGAGCAGTTCTTC. The chain carries TRBV20-1 and TRBJ2-1; D is unresolved. This CDR3 spans 11 amino acids. Germline lookup yields CDR1 DFQATT and CDR2 SNEGSKA (reference sequence). Trimming cost V 6 bases and J 9 bases, with 12 bases left between them.